This entry lists 3 T cell receptor beta chains sequenced from one sample in a study of T cell repertoires in cytomegalovirus infection. Their antigen targets remain unknown. TCRdb fed the reads into MiXCR, producing one record per CDR3 protein. The table lists 100,000 to 150,000 distinct CDR3 sequences, roughly 25% of them singletons, with around 32% in the top ten. Material: PBMCs, sequenced either directly or after in vitro stimulation (not recorded which). These receptors were taken from a human donor in good health (CMV status not recorded). Some clones in this sample may be carry-over from other donors' samples.

The chain has TRBV5-4 and TRBJ1-1; 9 bases agree with TRBD1. After removal of 3 bases from V and 6 bases from J, the junction contained 12 bases not matched to a gene. There are 16 residues in the CDR3. Germline values: CDR1 SGHNT, CDR2 YYREEE (reference sequence). CDR3 DNA sequence: TGTGCCAGCAGCTCTGGGACAGGGCGAATAGGATCTGAAGCTTTCTTT. This encodes CASSSGTGRIGSEAFF. Looking up the rest from reference TRBV5-4 and TRBJ1-1 gives the full variable domain: ETGVTQSPTHLIKTRGQQVTLRCSSQSGHNTVSWYQQALGQGPQFIFQYYREEENGRGNFPPRFSGLQFPNYSSELNVNALELDDSALYLCASSSGTGRIGSEAFFGQGTRLTVV.

V and J are TRBV11-3 and TRBJ1-3; D remains unclear. CDR3 length: 14 amino acids. V was cut by 2 bases and J by 1 base, with 6 bases left in between. Germline-derived CDR1 and CDR2 are SGHNT and YENEEA. The CDR3 sequence is CASSLTPSGNTIYF. Written as DNA, the CDR3 is TGTGCCAGCAGCTTAACCCCATCTGGAAACACCATATATTTT. Combining the CDR3 with reference TRBV11-3 and TRBJ1-3 gives the whole variable domain EAGVVQSPRYKIIEKKQPVAFWCNPISGHNTLYWYLQNLGQGPELLIRYENEEAVDDSQLPKDRFSAERLKGVDSTLKIQPAELGDSAVYLCASSLTPSGNTIYFGEGSWLTVV.

The genes are TRBV10-3 and TRBJ2-3; no reliable D call. The V and J ends lost 3 bases and 4 bases respectively, with 11 bases between them. The CDR3 extends over 14 amino acids. The germline V gene encodes CDR1 ENHRY and CDR2 SYGVKD. The chain's CDR3 is CAISDLQGADTQYF. The CDR3 DNA reads as TGTGCCATCAGTGACCTTCAAGGCGCAGATACGCAGTATTTT.